This T cell receptor beta chain was documented in a study of blood T cell repertoires in COVID-19. Overall study context: Some COVID-19 samples were acute and others convalescent; all came from the United States, Italy and Spain.

In the source study's methods: Amplification of reference gene primers was used by the study to estimate nucleated cell counts. Clones were sequenced by immunoSEQ multiplex PCR, and TCRdb holds only the in-frame ones, with some missing. V, J and clone size are those of that table, while D and trimming were read from the DNA. The sample holds some 180,000 clones, around 85% seen once. CDR3 length: 15 residues. V lost 3 bases, J lost 6 bases, and 15 bases lay in between. Looked up from germline, CDR1 is MNHNS and CDR2 is SASEGT. This TCR was sampled from an older woman with acute or convalescent COVID-19. Sequenced: peripheral blood. The gene calls are TRBV6-1 and TRBJ1-5; D possibly corresponds to TRBD1 (6 bases). The DNA for the CDR3 is TGTGCCAGCAGTGATAACAGGGTCCTCAGTCAGCCCCAGCATTTT. Translating gives CASSDNRVLSQPQHF.